These T cell receptor beta chains were read from a single sample in a study of control samples from healthy donors and cancer patients. Generated by immunoSEQ multiplex PCR, the TCRdb table keeps only in-frame clones and is missing some. The sample gives roughly 80,000 clones, over 85% of which show up once; 1.9% is in the top ten. The sample was PBMCs. These receptors all stem from a woman aged 55-69 years with head and neck cancer. CDR3s include the opening cysteine and the closing phenylalanine or tryptophan. The D gene is left open where the match is weak. Clone sizes are given selectively: once, few, many, or a class where the clone is expanded.

NA,TRBV28,TRBJ2-7,15,TRBD1,CASTSRTGGWYEQYF
NA,TRBV7-9,TRBJ2-1,15,NA,CASSFPEQGINEQFF
NA,TRBV7-9,TRBJ2-1,17,TRBD1,CASSLGLRDRGHNEQFF
NA,TRBV7-2,TRBJ2-1,16,TRBD2,CASSLEGTSGRNEQFF
NA,TRBV24-1,TRBJ2-2,12,TRBD2,CATRRETGELFF
NA,TRBV10-3,TRBJ2-7,15,NA,CAISDLTGNTYEQYF
NA,TRBV4-2,TRBJ2-1,17,TRBD2,CASSPRGLAETYNEQFF
NA,TRBV6-5,TRBJ2-2,12,TRBD2,CASGGGSGELFF
NA,TRBV25-1,TRBJ2-5,13,NA,CASSEFGRETQYF
NA,TRBV7-2,TRBJ2-5,13,NA,CASSLERRETQYF
NA,TRBV6-2/TRBV6-3,TRBJ1-2,13,NA,CASSYRDNYGYTF
NA,TRBV28,TRBJ1-3,17,TRBD1,CASSSSRTGGGRNTIYF
NA,TRBV7-9,TRBJ2-1,16,TRBD2,CASRKFGTSVRGEQFF
NA,TRBV25-1,TRBJ2-1,17,TRBD2,CASSEYLAGEFYNEQFF
NA,TRBV6-5,TRBJ2-7,14,TRBD1,CASSRDRGAGEQYF
NA,TRBV5-6,TRBJ2-3,16,TRBD1,CASSLAGTGVTDTQYF
once,TRBV4-1,TRBJ1-5,13,NA,CASSQDSNQPQHF
few,TRBV23-1,TRBJ2-7,14,TRBD2,CASSPSGRAYEQYF
NA,TRBV29-1,TRBJ2-5,15,NA,CSGSGSQGMEETQYF
NA,TRBV25-1,TRBJ1-1,13,NA,CASIGHLNTEAFF
NA,TRBV10-3,TRBJ2-5,13,TRBD2,CATTSGREETQYF
NA,TRBV5-1,TRBJ2-7,14,TRBD1,CASSLFEGAGEQYF
NA,TRBV28,TRBJ1-2,14,NA,CATDRVPRGYGYTF
NA,TRBV4-3,TRBJ2-2,15,NA,CASSQDSAGPGELFF
NA,TRBV5-6,TRBJ1-2,16,NA,CASSLVGLLNVYGYTF
NA,TRBV6-5,TRBJ2-1,15,NA,CASSYSIANYNEQFF
NA,TRBV27,TRBJ2-2,14,NA,CASGTNLGAGELFF
NA,TRBV11-2,TRBJ2-3,16,NA,CASSLLGGASTDTQYF
NA,TRBV27,TRBJ2-7,13,NA,CASSLPGPYEQYF
few,TRBV28,TRBJ1-1,13,TRBD1,CASIPRGLAEAFF
NA,TRBV7-3,TRBJ2-3,17,TRBD2,CASSLNSLAGTTDTQYF
NA,TRBV7-2,TRBJ1-5,17,TRBD1,CASSQDRGGDSNQPQHF
NA,TRBV30,TRBJ1-6,13,NA,CAWSEIPNSPLHF
NA,TRBV5-1,TRBJ2-1,16,TRBD2,CASSLGGSSTYNEQFF
NA,TRBV9,TRBJ2-3,16,TRBD1,CASSPGQVANTDTQYF
NA,TRBV10-3,TRBJ2-3,13,NA,CAISEPAQDTQYF
NA,TRBV6-1,TRBJ2-1,12,NA,CASSDQGGEQFF